The 28 T cell receptor beta chains in this list originate from one sample, sequenced in a study of OX40 agonist ivuxolimab in advanced cancers. The assay was immunoSEQ multiplex PCR, and TCRdb's table has in-frame clones only and misses some. The data show tens of thousands of clones, over 75% seen once. Sequencing used CD4+ or CD8+ T cells sorted from blood, obtained in a trial of the OX40 agonist ivuxolimab. The receptors here all came from an adult with an advanced solid tumor such as melanoma, head and neck, liver or kidney cancer.

The chain links TRBV15 to TRBJ2-5; no clear D gene. V lost 2 bases to trimming and J lost 1 base, with 5 bases between them. CDR3 length: 13 residues. Germline assignment: CDR1 LNHNV and CDR2 YYDKDF (reference sequence). This CDR3 is CATSRRFQETQYF. The CDR3 DNA reads as TGTGCCACCAGCAGACGATTCCAAGAGACCCAGTACTTC.

The chain recombines TRBV10-3 with TRBJ2-3, with unresolved D. Germline V gene data show CDR1 as ENHRY and CDR2 as SYGVKD. The length of the CDR3 is 12 residues. V was pared by 2 bases and J by 6 bases, with 6 bases between. CDR3 loop: CAISEEADTQYF. The DNA for the CDR3 is TGTGCCATCAGTGAGGAGGCCGATACGCAGTATTTT.

This chain's CDR3 is CAWSQRRSGANVLTF. CDR3 nucleotides: TGTGCCTGGAGCCAAAGACGCTCTGGGGCCAACGTCCTGACTTTC. This chain joins TRBV30 and TRBJ2-6; D is uncertain. CDR1 is GTSNPN, CDR2 SVGIG, per germline (reference sequence). Trimming pared 3 bases from V and 0 bases from J, leaving 9 bases between. There are 15 residues in the CDR3. Full variable domain (remainder filled in from reference TRBV30 and TRBJ2-6): SQTIHQWPATLVQPVGSPLSLECTVEGTSNPNLYWYRQAAGRGLQLLFYSVGIGQISSEVPQNLSASRPQDRQFILSSKKLLLSDSGFYLCAWSQRRSGANVLTFGAGSRLTVL.

This chain connects TRBV28 to TRBJ2-3, with 8 bases aligning to TRBD2. The germline V gene has CDR1 MDHEN and CDR2 SYDVKM. The CDR3 consists of 16 residues. V trimming: 5 bases; J trimming: 2 bases; junction bases outside the gene matches: 9. The CDR3 here is CASSPVTSGFTDTQYF. The CDR3 bases are TGTGCCAGCAGTCCAGTCACTAGCGGTTTCACAGATACGCAGTATTTT.

There are a few counts of this clone. The V call is TRBV19, the J call TRBJ1-5, with D uncertain. This CDR3 has 14 amino acids. Looked up from germline, CDR1 is LNHDA and CDR2 is SQIVND (reference sequence). The V gene lost 2 bases and the J gene lost 4 bases, with 9 bases spanning the gap. CDR3 in amino acids: CASSIRELNQPQHF. CDR3 DNA sequence: TGTGCCAGTAGTATACGGGAGTTGAATCAGCCCCAGCATTTT.

V and J are TRBV19 and TRBJ1-5; no clear D gene. The V gene's germline CDR1 is LNHDA and CDR2 SQIVND (reference sequence). This CDR3 comprises 15 residues. Trimming shortened V by 3 bases and J by 0 bases, and 9 bases separated the two germline ends. Written as DNA, the CDR3 is TGTGCCAGTAGTATTAAGCTGATTAGCAATCAGCCCCAGCATTTT. It specifies CASSIKLISNQPQHF.

V and J are TRBV5-4 and TRBJ2-5; unclear D gene. Trimming took off 4 bases at V and 5 bases at J, with 12 bases between the two ends. The CDR3 has 13 residues. Germline V gene sequence: CDR1 SGHNT, CDR2 YYREEE (reference sequence). Written as DNA, the CDR3 is TGTGCCAGCAGCCCCCCTACCGGGGAGACCCAGTACTTC. Protein product: CASSPPTGETQYF. The variable domain in full, with the rest retrieved from reference TRBV5-4 and TRBJ2-5, is ETGVTQSPTHLIKTRGQQVTLRCSSQSGHNTVSWYQQALGQGPQFIFQYYREEENGRGNFPPRFSGLQFPNYSSELNVNALELDDSALYLCASSPPTGETQYFGPGTRLLVL.

V gene TRBV5-6 combines with J gene TRBJ2-1, with no clear D. Germline CDR1 is SGHDT and CDR2 is YYEEEE. Trimming removed 7 bases from V and 5 bases from J, with 10 bases in between. The CDR3 runs to 12 residues. Written as DNA, the CDR3 is TGTGCCAGCTGTGGGTTCAACAATGAGCAGTTCTTC. Protein: CASCGFNNEQFF.

This chain uses TRBV10-3 with TRBJ1-2, with D perhaps matching TRBD1 (6 bases). The CDR3 extends over 16 amino acids. The V and J ends lost 6 bases and 3 bases respectively, with 20 bases between them. CDR1 and CDR2 from the germline V gene are ENHRY and SYGVKD. The CDR3 protein is CAIRRRGAGVYYGYTF. CDR3 bases: TGTGCCATCAGACGAAGGGGGGCAGGAGTTTACTATGGCTACACCTTC.

This clone was seen only a few times. The CDR3 loop is CATSIGDRYTDTQYF. CDR3 in DNA: TGTGCCACCAGCATTGGGGACAGGTACACAGATACGCAGTATTTT. This chain uses TRBV15 with TRBJ2-3, with 8 bases that match TRBD1. Germline V gene data show CDR1 as LNHNV and CDR2 as YYDKDF (reference sequence). There are 15 residues in the CDR3. Trimming removed 4 bases from V and 2 bases from J; junction bases left unmatched: 5.

The chain is built from TRBV18 and TRBJ1-5; no clear D gene. From germline, CDR1 is KGHSH and CDR2 LQKENI. Deletions cut 6 bases from V and 2 bases from J, with 23 bases between. This CDR3 is 18 amino acids long. DNA for the CDR3: TGTGCCAGCTCTCTACTTGGACCCGGGGAGGGTGGCAATCAGCCCCAGCATTTT. This encodes CASSLLGPGEGGNQPQHF. The full variable domain, in which reference TRBV18 and TRBJ1-5 provide the parts outside the CDR3, is NAGVMQNPRHLVRRRGQEARLRCSPMKGHSHVYWYRQLPEEGLKFMVYLQKENIIDESGMPKERFSAEFPKEGPSILRIQQVVRGDSAAYFCASSLLGPGEGGNQPQHFGDGTRLSIL.

This CDR3 is CASSAHPGTLSGRVSGELFF. The CDR3 DNA is TGTGCCAGCAGCGCCCATCCCGGGACACTGAGCGGGAGGGTATCCGGGGAGCTGTTTTTT. The rearrangement uses TRBV9 and TRBJ2-2; 10 bases are a match to TRBD2. The germline V gene has CDR1 SGDLS and CDR2 YYNGEE. The CDR3 totals 20 residues. V shed 3 bases, J shed 6 bases, and the junction held 20 bases outside the gene matches.

The chain uses TRBV6-5 and TRBJ1-2, with a tentative D call TRBD1 (5 bases). Trimming left V 5 bases short and J 3 bases short, with 13 bases between. Germline values: CDR1 MNHEY, CDR2 SVGAGI. This CDR3 comprises 14 residues. The CDR3 sequence is CASSPRQGDYGYTF. CDR3 DNA: TGTGCCAGCAGTCCCCGGCAGGGCGACTATGGCTACACCTTC.

The rearrangement links TRBV4-1 to TRBJ2-7; D is unresolved. Looked up from germline, CDR1 is MGHRA and CDR2 is YSYEKL. V gave up 4 bases and J gave up 7 bases, with 17 bases separating them. CDR3 length equals 14 residues. In DNA form, the CDR3 reads TGCGCCAGCAGCCGAGCCCCACACGGGCTTGAGCAGTACTTC. Its protein product is CASSRAPHGLEQYF.

The rearrangement joins TRBV18 to TRBJ2-1; either TRBD1 or TRBD2 may fit D (5 bases each). Between the trimmed V and J ends, which lost 3 bases and 8 bases, there was a span of 11 bases. The germline gives CDR1 KGHSH, CDR2 LQKENI. This CDR3 contains 13 residues. The CDR3 bases are TGTGCCAGCTCACCCGGGACCCGGGATGAGCAGTTCTTC. Translation gives CASSPGTRDEQFF.

V usage is TRBV5-1 and J usage is TRBJ2-3; 11 nucleotides match TRBD2. The CDR3 runs 14 residues. The germline CDR1 and CDR2 sequences are SGHRS and YFSETQ. The ends lost 4 bases at V and 6 bases at J; junction bases unmatched: 4. CDR3 residues: CASSKTSGIDTQYF. The DNA for the CDR3 is TGCGCCAGCAGCAAGACTAGCGGGATTGATACGCAGTATTTT.

The CDR3 loop is CASSLAPREYGNTIYF. The DNA of the CDR3 is TGTGCCAGCAGCTTGGCCCCGAGAGAATACGGAAACACCATATATTTT. The chain recombines TRBV5-8 with TRBJ1-3, with no clear D. This CDR3 contains 16 residues. V gave up 0 bases and J gave up 4 bases, with 14 bases separating them. Per the germline V gene, CDR1 is SGHTS and CDR2 is YDEGEE.

This clone was seen just once. This chain uses TRBV7-9 with TRBJ1-4; D unclear. The CDR3 totals 14 residues. V was shortened by 3 bases and J by 5 bases, with 10 bases between the two germline ends. Germline CDR1 SEHNR, CDR2 FQNEAQ (reference sequence). DNA of the CDR3: TGTGCCAGCAGCTTGTCTTCAGCGAATGAAAAACTGTTTTTT. Its translation is CASSLSSANEKLFF.

This clone was recorded a few times. The chain links TRBV2 to TRBJ2-7; D not certain. The CDR3 sequence is 12 residues long. V was trimmed by 3 bases and J by 6 bases, leaving 9 bases between them. CDR1 and CDR2 (germline): SNHLY, FYNNEI. CDR3 sequence reads: CASSENRGEQYF. CDR3 in DNA: TGTGCCAGCAGTGAGAACAGAGGCGAGCAGTACTTC.

The chain combines TRBV4-1 with TRBJ2-2; the D is unclear. The germline CDR1 and CDR2 sequences are MGHRA and YSYEKL. The CDR3 has 12 amino acids. The V end lost 1 base, the J end lost 5 bases, and 2 bases lay between the germline ends. CDR3: CASSQGTGELFF. CDR3 bases: TGCGCCAGCAGCCAAGGAACCGGGGAGCTGTTTTTT.

The V gene is TRBV19, the J gene TRBJ2-3; 10 bases are shared with TRBD2. Trimming took 2 bases from V and 5 from J; bases not matched to a gene: 4. CDR1 LNHDA and CDR2 SQIVND come from the germline V gene (reference sequence). The CDR3 is made up of 15 amino acids. The CDR3 reads CASSILRTSGDTQYF. As DNA, the CDR3 is TGTGCCAGTAGTATACTCAGGACTAGCGGAGATACGCAGTATTTT.

Written as DNA, the CDR3 is TGTGCCAGCACTTTGGGGACTGAAGCTTTCTTT. Protein: CASTLGTEAFF. V is TRBV28 and J is TRBJ1-1; D call uncertain. Per the germline V gene, CDR1 is MDHEN and CDR2 is SYDVKM. V lost 7 bases and J lost 5, with 8 bases in between. This CDR3 region has 11 residues.

The chain carries TRBV6-6 and TRBJ2-7; D is uncertain. The ends were cut back, 7 bases at V and 1 base at J, with 17 bases in the middle. This CDR3 has 15 amino acids. Germline V CDR1 and CDR2: MNHNY, SVGAGI (reference sequence). CDR3 DNA sequence: TGTGCCAGCAAAGAAGGGTCTATGCGTTCCTACGAGCAGTACTTC. Translation gives CASKEGSMRSYEQYF.

The CDR3 DNA reads as TGTGCCAGCAGCCCTGGGACCGCATTACGAAGTTCCTACGAGCAGTACTTC. It translates to CASSPGTALRSSYEQYF. The gene calls are TRBV16 and TRBJ2-7; D tentatively reads TRBD1 or TRBD2 (5 bases each). V dropped 4 bases and J dropped 1 base, with 20 bases sitting between them. This CDR3 is 17 amino acids long. CDR1 and CDR2 from the germline V gene are KGHSY and FQNENV.

V usage is TRBV30 and J usage is TRBJ2-1, with a possible D match to TRBD2 (5 bases). Trimming left V 4 bases short and J 0 bases short, with 10 bases between. CDR1 and CDR2 (germline): GTSNPN, SVGIG (reference sequence). This CDR3 region has 14 residues. The CDR3 protein is CAWTAEDSYNEQFF. The CDR3 DNA sequence: TGTGCCTGGACCGCGGAGGACTCCTACAATGAGCAGTTCTTC.

The chain recombines TRBV7-3 with TRBJ2-2; a weak D match, TRBD2 (5 bases). Germline V lookup: CDR1 SGHTA, CDR2 FQGTGA. There are 16 residues in the CDR3. Trimming cost V 5 bases and J 2 bases, with 15 bases left between them. The chain's CDR3 is CASSRDPGSNTGELFF. The CDR3 DNA reads TGTGCCAGCAGCCGCGATCCGGGGAGTAACACCGGGGAGCTGTTTTTT.

The J gene is TRBJ1-2, the V gene TRBV5-6; D call uncertain. Germline assignment: CDR1 SGHDT and CDR2 YYEEEE. CDR3 length: 12 amino acids. V was trimmed by 6 bases and J by 7 bases, leaving 13 bases between them. The CDR3 spells CASTLSGSGYTF. The CDR3 DNA follows: TGTGCCAGCACCCTGAGTGGTTCTGGCTACACCTTC. Filled out from reference TRBV5-6 and TRBJ1-2, the complete variable domain reads DAGVTQSPTHLIKTRGQQVTLRCSPKSGHDTVSWYQQALGQGPQFIFQYYEEEERQRGNFPDRFSGHQFPNYSSELNVNALLLGDSALYLCASTLSGSGYTFGSGTRLTVV.

The gene calls are TRBV6-6 and TRBJ1-2; the D is unclear. CDR3 size: 11 residues. In germline, CDR1 is MNHNY, CDR2 SVGAGI (reference sequence). V was clipped by 10 bases and J by 6 bases, with 12 bases between them. CDR3 sequence (DNA): TGTGCCACCGACGGTGGAGATGGCTACACCTTC. It codes for CATDGGDGYTF.